This T cell receptor (beta chain) was observed in a study of cytomegalovirus exposure and HLA in healthy donors. Findings and limits, study-wide: For cytomegalovirus status, the classifier reportedly gave diagnoses with high specificity and sensitivity. Cytomegalovirus-associated status was assigned to some 160 TCR beta chains. The finding came from a later analysis; first-cohort TCR clusters tended to co-occur in the approximately 120 validation repertoires. Among TCR sequences, most were rare, though some public TCRs appeared in many donors.

Sequencing used immunoSEQ multiplex PCR; TCRdb keeps in-frame clones, though not all of them. Of about 150,000 clones listed, about 91% are singletons. CDR1 is MNHEY and CDR2 is SVGAGI in the germline V gene. V lost 6 bases, J lost 5 bases, and 6 bases stayed unmatched. The CDR3 runs to 15 residues. In the case of this clone: Antigen specificity is unknown.

The TCR sequence derives from a woman aged 18-29 years in good health and CMV-seropositive. The chain recombines TRBV6-5 with TRBJ2-1; 11 bases are a match to TRBD2. The sequenced sample consisted of PBMCs. CDR3 in amino acids: CASRTGLADHNEQFF. The CDR3 DNA is TGTGCCAGCAGAACGGGACTAGCGGACCACAATGAGCAGTTCTTC.